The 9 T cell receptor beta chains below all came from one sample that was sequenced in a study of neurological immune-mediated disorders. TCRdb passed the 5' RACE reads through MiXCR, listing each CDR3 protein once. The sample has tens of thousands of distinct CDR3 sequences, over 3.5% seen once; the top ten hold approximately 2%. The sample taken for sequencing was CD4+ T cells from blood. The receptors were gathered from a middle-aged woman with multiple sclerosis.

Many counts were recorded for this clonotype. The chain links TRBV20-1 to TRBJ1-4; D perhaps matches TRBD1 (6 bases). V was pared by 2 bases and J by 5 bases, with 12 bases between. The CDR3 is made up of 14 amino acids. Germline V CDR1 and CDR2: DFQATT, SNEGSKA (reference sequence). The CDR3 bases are TGCAGTGCTAGATCCGGGGGGCGGAATGAAAAACTGTTTTTT. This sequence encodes CSARSGGRNEKLFF.

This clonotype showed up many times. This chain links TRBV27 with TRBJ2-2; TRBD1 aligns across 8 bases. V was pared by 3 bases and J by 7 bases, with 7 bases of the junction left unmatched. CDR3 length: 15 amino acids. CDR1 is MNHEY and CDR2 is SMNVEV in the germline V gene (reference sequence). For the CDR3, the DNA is TGTGCCAGCAGTTTGGGCAGGGGGCTTATCGGGGAGCTGTTTTTT. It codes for CASSLGRGLIGELFF.

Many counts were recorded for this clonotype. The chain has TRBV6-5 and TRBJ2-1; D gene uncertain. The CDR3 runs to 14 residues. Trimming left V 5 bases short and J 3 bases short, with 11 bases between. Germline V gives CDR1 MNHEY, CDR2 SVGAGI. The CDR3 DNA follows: TGTGCCAGCAGTGGATCCGGCATCTACAATGAGCAGTTCTTC. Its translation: CASSGSGIYNEQFF.

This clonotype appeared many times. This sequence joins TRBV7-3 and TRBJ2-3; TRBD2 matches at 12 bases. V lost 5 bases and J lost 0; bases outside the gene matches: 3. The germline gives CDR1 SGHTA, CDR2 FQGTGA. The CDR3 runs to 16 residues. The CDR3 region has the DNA TGTGCCAGCAGCCACGGACTAGCGGGGAGCACAGATACGCAGTATTTT. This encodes CASSHGLAGSTDTQYF.

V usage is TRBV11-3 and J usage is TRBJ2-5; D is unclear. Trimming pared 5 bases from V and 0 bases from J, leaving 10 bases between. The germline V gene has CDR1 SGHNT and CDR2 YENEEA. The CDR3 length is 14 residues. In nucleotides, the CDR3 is TGTGCCAGCAGCCTTGGACGGAACCAAGAGACCCAGTACTTC. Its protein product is CASSLGRNQETQYF.

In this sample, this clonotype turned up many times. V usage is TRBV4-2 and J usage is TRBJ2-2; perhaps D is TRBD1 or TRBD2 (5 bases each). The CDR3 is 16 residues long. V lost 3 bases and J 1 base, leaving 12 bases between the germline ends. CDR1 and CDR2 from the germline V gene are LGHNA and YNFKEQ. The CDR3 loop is CASSHFWDQNTGELFF. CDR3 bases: TGTGCCAGCAGCCATTTCTGGGACCAGAACACCGGGGAGCTGTTTTTT.

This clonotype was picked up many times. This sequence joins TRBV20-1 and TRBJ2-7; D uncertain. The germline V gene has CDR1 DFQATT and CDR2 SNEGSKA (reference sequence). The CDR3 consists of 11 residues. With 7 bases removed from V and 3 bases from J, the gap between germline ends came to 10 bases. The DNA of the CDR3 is TGCAGTGTCCCGGACGGCTACGAGCAGTACTTC. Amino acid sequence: CSVPDGYEQYF.

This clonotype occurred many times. In DNA form, the CDR3 reads TGCGCCAGCAGCTACGGACAGGGGTCCCACAATGAGCAGTTCTTC. This encodes CASSYGQGSHNEQFF. This rearrangement joins TRBV5-1 to TRBJ2-1, with 9 positions matching TRBD1. Trimming removed 3 bases from V and 5 bases from J; junction bases left unmatched: 6. Per germline, CDR1 SGHRS and CDR2 YFSETQ. This CDR3 comprises 15 residues.

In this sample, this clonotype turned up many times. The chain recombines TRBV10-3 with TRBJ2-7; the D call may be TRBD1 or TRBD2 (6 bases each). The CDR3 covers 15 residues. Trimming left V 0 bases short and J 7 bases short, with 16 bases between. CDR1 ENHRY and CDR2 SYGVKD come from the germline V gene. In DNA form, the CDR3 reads TGTGCCATCAGTGAGTCAGGGGGGCCGGGCAGGGAGCAGTACTTC. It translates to CAISESGGPGREQYF.